This TCR beta chain was documented in a study of PD-L1 blockade in urothelial cancer. Study in general: When patients started atezolizumab around 2014, it was given at 1,200 mg intravenously every 3 weeks. About 90% of the roughly 29 patients were men with bladder-origin urothelial cancer. Prior exposure to chemotherapy in patients amounted to 0 to 3 regimens received.

Germline values: CDR1 MNHNY, CDR2 SVGAGI (reference sequence). J gave up 3 bases and V 5 bases, and 1 base lay outside the gene matches. The CDR3 spans 15 residues. Some clones are missing from TCRdb's copy, which holds only in-frame ones; the method was immunoSEQ multiplex PCR. In the table there are more than 50,000 clones, roughly 82% of which are singletons. The V and J genes are TRBV6-6 and TRBJ2-2; TRBD2 aligns across 12 bases. Sequencing used PBMCs, obtained around atezolizumab (anti-PD-L1) treatment. The source of this sequence is a man aged 70-80 years with urothelial cancer. The CDR3 protein is CASSRLAGDTGELFF. The CDR3 nucleotides are TGTGCCAGCAGTCGACTAGCGGGAGACACCGGGGAGCTGTTTTTT.